Shown below are 25 T cell receptor beta chains from a single sample sequenced in a study of liver allograft versus peripheral blood T cells. The overall study: The authors compared T cell receptor repertoires in transplanted livers with those in the peripheral blood of recipients.

TCRdb used MiXCR to reprocess the reads, holding one entry per CDR3 protein. The table shows some 16,000 distinct CDR3 sequences, with around 20% occurring only once. The receptors originated from a human patient who had a liver transplant. The graft donor may account for some of the T cells.

V and J are TRBV20-1 and TRBJ2-1; 14 bases agree with TRBD2. The germline V gene encodes CDR1 DFQATT and CDR2 SNEGSKA (reference sequence). V lost 6 bases, J lost 8 bases, and 6 bases stayed unmatched. The CDR3 is 14 amino acids. CDR3 protein: CSAQTSGGAYEQFF. CDR3 nucleotides: TGCAGTGCCCAGACTAGCGGGGGGGCGTATGAGCAGTTCTTC.

The V and J genes are TRBV7-9 and TRBJ2-2; D tentatively reads TRBD1 or TRBD2 (5 bases each). Trimming stripped 3 bases from V and 2 bases from J, with 22 bases between. The CDR3 sequence is 19 residues long. The germline V gene has CDR1 SEHNR and CDR2 FQNEAQ (reference sequence). CDR3 protein: CASSFQTGQGVSNTGELFF. Written as DNA, the CDR3 is TGTGCCAGCAGCTTTCAAACTGGCCAGGGAGTCTCAAACACCGGGGAGCTGTTTTTT.

This clonotype was seen at least ten times. The gene calls are TRBV18 and TRBJ2-2; 7 bases map to TRBD1. The CDR3 consists of 16 residues. The junction had 11 bases not matched to a gene; V was cut back by 4 bases and J by 6 bases. CDR1 KGHSH and CDR2 LQKENI come from the germline V gene. The CDR3 loop reads CASSLITGASSGELFF. The CDR3 DNA follows: TGTGCCAGCTCACTCATAACAGGGGCAAGTTCCGGGGAGCTGTTTTTT.

This clonotype ranks as medium-sized (0.01 to 0.1%). V usage is TRBV6-1 and J usage is TRBJ2-2; unclear D gene. The CDR3 is 18 residues long. Looked up from germline, CDR1 is MNHNS and CDR2 is SASEGT. Deletions cut 4 bases from V and 4 bases from J, with 22 bases between. The CDR3 is CASSASLRTFTRTGELFF. CDR3 nucleotide sequence: TGTGCCAGCAGTGCCAGCCTTAGGACCTTTACCCGCACCGGGGAGCTGTTTTTT.

This sequence joins TRBV28 and TRBJ2-1; the match to TRBD2 covers 7 bases. In germline, CDR1 is MDHEN, CDR2 SYDVKM. V shed 5 bases, J shed 6 bases, and the junction held 10 bases outside the gene matches. This CDR3 has 15 residues. The CDR3 protein is CASSTLAPPLNEQFF. The CDR3 DNA reads TGTGCCAGCAGTACACTAGCGCCCCCTCTCAATGAGCAGTTCTTC.

This clonotype qualifies as medium-sized (0.01 to 0.1%). This chain uses TRBV18 with TRBJ1-5; maybe TRBD1 (5 bases). CDR3 length: 14 amino acids. Germline lookup yields CDR1 KGHSH and CDR2 LQKENI. The ends were cut back, 6 bases at V and 3 bases at J, with 12 bases in the middle. The CDR3 nucleotides are TGTGCCAGCTCGTCCCAGGGCACCAATCAGCCCCAGCATTTT. It encodes CASSSQGTNQPQHF.

Note on this clonotype: A much bigger clone sits one base away, suggesting this may be a read error. The V gene is TRBV6-1, the J gene TRBJ1-5; no clear D gene. CDR1 and CDR2 from the germline V gene are MNHNS and SASEGT. The CDR3 loop spans 19 amino acids. Trimming stripped 5 bases from V and 2 bases from J, with 25 bases between. CDR3 protein: CASSYSRRIGPFGNQPQHF. The CDR3, as DNA: TGTGCCAGCAGTTACTCGCGGAGGATAGGACCTTTCGGCAATCAGCCCCAGCATTTT.

This clonotype is medium-sized. The genes are TRBV29-1 and TRBJ2-2; 8 positions match TRBD2. The CDR3 extends over 14 amino acids. From germline, CDR1 is SQVTM and CDR2 ANQGSEA. The V segment lost 4 bases and the J segment 1 base; nucleotides outside the gene matches: 2. The CDR3 DNA sequence: TGCAGCGTTGCCGGGACTAGGAACACCGGGGAGCTGTTTTTT. Its translation is CSVAGTRNTGELFF.

This clonotype has ten or more counts. The genes are TRBV9 and TRBJ2-1; D is uncertain. The CDR3 has 15 amino acids. Germline assignment: CDR1 SGDLS and CDR2 YYNGEE. V gave up 3 bases and J gave up 1 base, with 11 bases separating them. CDR3 sequence reads: CASSGSVRSYNEQFF. In DNA, the CDR3 is TGTGCCAGCAGCGGGTCCGTTAGATCCTACAATGAGCAGTTCTTC.

This rearrangement joins TRBV7-2 to TRBJ2-7; D might be TRBD1 (5 bases). CDR3 length: 14 residues. V lost 4 bases and J lost 5, with 15 bases in between. Germline V gives CDR1 SGHTA, CDR2 FQGNSA. Written as DNA, the CDR3 is TGTGCCAGCAGCTCCCCCAGGACATCGAACGAGCAGTACTTC. Translation gives CASSSPRTSNEQYF.

The chain recombines TRBV12-5 with TRBJ2-2, with TRBD2 matching 9 bases. The germline V gene encodes CDR1 LGHNT and CDR2 FRNRAP. This CDR3 is built from 16 residues. V trimming: 5 bases; J trimming: 6 bases; junction bases outside the gene matches: 10. CDR3 sequence (DNA): TGTGCTAGTGGTCCCAACGGGGCGGGAGGGGCCGGGGAGCTGTTTTTT. This gives the protein CASGPNGAGGAGELFF.

This chain links TRBV29-1 with TRBJ2-5, with TRBD1 matching over 8 bases. Trimming removed 7 bases from V and 3 bases from J; junction bases left unmatched: 4. The CDR3 sequence is 12 residues long. The germline gives CDR1 SQVTM, CDR2 ANQGSEA. CDR3 in amino acids: CSALTGEETQYF. CDR3 DNA: TGCAGCGCCCTGACAGGGGAAGAGACCCAGTACTTC.

This clonotype was counted only a few times. This chain connects TRBV5-1 to TRBJ1-4; no clear D gene. Germline loops: CDR1 SGHRS, CDR2 YFSETQ. Trimming pared 0 bases from V and 0 bases from J, leaving 12 bases between. The length of the CDR3 is 17 residues. CDR3 sequence (DNA): TGCGCCAGCAGCTTGGTCGGGGTGAGGGCAACTAATGAAAAACTGTTTTTT. It is translated as CASSLVGVRATNEKLFF.

This clonotype counts as medium-sized. The rearrangement joins TRBV19 to TRBJ2-1; D gene unclear. Trimming took 1 base from V and 7 from J, leaving 17 bases between them. The germline CDR1 and CDR2 sequences are LNHDA and SQIVND (reference sequence). The CDR3 is 16 residues long. The CDR3 sequence: CASSIGPSDVRNEQFF. DNA for the CDR3: TGTGCCAGTAGTATAGGTCCATCGGATGTGAGGAATGAGCAGTTCTTC.

The rearrangement joins TRBV27 to TRBJ2-7; 7 nucleotides match TRBD1. CDR1 is MNHEY and CDR2 is SMNVEV in the germline V gene (reference sequence). V lost 6 bases and J lost 6; bases outside the gene matches: 11. The CDR3 runs 14 residues. CDR3 DNA: TGTGCCAGCAGCTTGCCCACAGGGGTAGGCGAGCAGTACTTC. As protein: CASSLPTGVGEQYF.

This clonotype was counted a few times. The chain recombines TRBV28 with TRBJ1-1, with D possibly being TRBD1 (5 bases). The V end was cut by 5 bases, the J end by 1 base, with 14 bases between. Looked up from germline, CDR1 is MDHEN and CDR2 is SYDVKM. CDR3 length equals 15 residues. The CDR3 protein is CASSPSDRRNTEAFF. In DNA form, the CDR3 reads TGTGCCAGCAGTCCCTCAGACAGACGGAACACTGAAGCTTTCTTT.

This clonotype was seen repeatedly, ten times or more. CDR3 in amino acids: CASSWDRIFDTQYF. The DNA for the CDR3 is TGTGCCAGCAGTTGGGACAGAATATTCGATACGCAGTATTTT. The chain employs TRBV6-2 or TRBV6-3 and TRBJ2-3; TRBD1 matches at 7 bases. Trimming at V came to 4 bases and at J to 6 bases, leaving 7 bases not matched to a gene. CDR3 length: 14 residues. CDR1 is MNHEY and CDR2 is SVGEGT in the germline V gene.

This clonotype came up many times. The chain couples TRBV13 to TRBJ2-7; 9 bases are shared with TRBD2. V was clipped by 2 bases and J by 5 bases; unmatched bases: 10. The germline CDR1 and CDR2 sequences are PRHDT and FYEKMQ (reference sequence). The CDR3 length is 16 residues. This chain's CDR3 is CASSLQPGLAYNEQYF. The DNA of the CDR3 is TGTGCCAGCAGCTTACAGCCGGGACTAGCTTACAACGAGCAGTACTTC. The variable domain in full, completed from reference TRBV13 and TRBJ2-7, reads AAGVIQSPRHLIKEKRETATLKCYPIPRHDTVYWYQQGPGQDPQFLISFYEKMQSDKGSIPDRFSAQQFSDYHSELNMSSLELGDSALYFCASSLQPGLAYNEQYFGPGTRLTVT.

This clonotype is termed medium-sized. This chain links TRBV6-5 with TRBJ1-1; D ambiguous. V was trimmed by 5 bases and J by 1 base, leaving 11 bases between them. CDR3 length equals 14 residues. In germline, CDR1 is MNHEY, CDR2 SVGAGI. CDR3 nucleotide sequence: TGTGCCAGCAGTACTCGACAAAGGAACACTGAAGCTTTCTTT. Residues: CASSTRQRNTEAFF.

This clonotype was counted only a few times. The V and J genes are TRBV9 and TRBJ2-7; D is possibly TRBD2 (6 bases). The CDR3 covers 14 residues. CDR1 is SGDLS, CDR2 YYNGEE, per germline. Trimming took off 4 bases at V and 6 bases at J, with 17 bases between the two ends. CDR3 sequence (DNA): TGTGCCAGCAGCATAAGGGACGGGGGAACCGAGCAGTACTTC. Translating gives CASSIRDGGTEQYF.

This clonotype came up a few times. The chain employs TRBV9 and TRBJ2-2, with D unresolved. The CDR3 runs 15 residues. Germline CDR1 and CDR2: SGDLS and YYNGEE. Deletions cut 0 bases from V and 1 base from J, with 7 bases between. CDR3 sequence reads: CASSVGQENTGELFF. The CDR3, as DNA: TGTGCCAGCAGCGTAGGGCAAGAGAACACCGGGGAGCTGTTTTTT.

This clonotype has at least ten counts. This chain links TRBV19 with TRBJ2-1; possibly TRBD2 for D (7 bases). Deletions cut 5 bases from V and 5 bases from J, with 13 bases between. The CDR3 runs 14 residues. Germline values: CDR1 LNHDA, CDR2 SQIVND (reference sequence). This CDR3 reads CASSWGGADNEQFF. The CDR3 DNA is TGTGCCAGTAGTTGGGGGGGCGCAGACAATGAGCAGTTCTTC. Full variable domain (missing parts from reference TRBV19 and TRBJ2-1): DGGITQSPKYLFRKEGQNVTLSCEQNLNHDAMYWYRQDPGQGLRLIYYSQIVNDFQKGDIAEGYSVSREKKESFPLTVTSAQKNPTAFYLCASSWGGADNEQFFGPGTRLTVL.

This chain connects TRBV24-1 to TRBJ1-2, with D unclear. The germline V gene encodes CDR1 KGHDR and CDR2 SFDVKD. CDR3 length equals 14 residues. The V gene lost 5 bases and the J gene lost 8 bases, with 17 bases spanning the gap. Written as DNA, the CDR3 is TGTGCCACCAGTGGGGCAGGCCCTATGGGGGGCTACACCTTC. Translated, it gives CATSGAGPMGGYTF.

This rearrangement joins TRBV20-1 to TRBJ2-3, with TRBD2 matching 12 bases. Germline V gene data show CDR1 as DFQATT and CDR2 as SNEGSKA (reference sequence). The length of the CDR3 is 16 residues. J was trimmed by 2 bases and V by 6 bases; bases with no gene match: 9. CDR3 sequence (DNA): TGCAGTGCGACTCCGGGACTAGCGGGCCCCACAGATACGCAGTATTTT. Encoded protein: CSATPGLAGPTDTQYF.

There are many counts of this clonotype. The V and J genes are TRBV6-1 and TRBJ1-3; TRBD1 is a possible D gene (6 bases). The CDR3 totals 15 residues. Looked up from germline, CDR1 is MNHNS and CDR2 is SASEGT. V was shortened by 3 bases and J by 3 bases, with 12 bases between the two germline ends. CDR3 residues: CASSENQGFGNTIYF. In DNA form, the CDR3 reads TGTGCCAGCAGTGAGAACCAGGGGTTTGGAAACACCATATATTTT.